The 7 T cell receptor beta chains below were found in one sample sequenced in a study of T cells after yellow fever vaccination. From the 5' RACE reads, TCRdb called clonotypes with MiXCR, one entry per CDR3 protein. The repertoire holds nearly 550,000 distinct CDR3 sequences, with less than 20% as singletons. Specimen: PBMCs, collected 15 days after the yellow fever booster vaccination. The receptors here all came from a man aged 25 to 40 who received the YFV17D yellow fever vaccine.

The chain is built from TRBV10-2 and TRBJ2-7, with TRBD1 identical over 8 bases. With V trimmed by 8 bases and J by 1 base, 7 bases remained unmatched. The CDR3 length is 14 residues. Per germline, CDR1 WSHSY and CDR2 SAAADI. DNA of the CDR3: TGCGCCAGCGTCAGGGGGCCCGGGTCCTACGAGCAGTACTTC. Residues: CASVRGPGSYEQYF.

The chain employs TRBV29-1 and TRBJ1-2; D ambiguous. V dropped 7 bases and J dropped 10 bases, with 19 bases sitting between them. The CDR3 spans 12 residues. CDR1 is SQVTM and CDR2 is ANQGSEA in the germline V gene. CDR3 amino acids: CSAGWEGLDYTF. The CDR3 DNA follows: TGCAGCGCCGGGTGGGAGGGTCTGGACTACACCTTC.

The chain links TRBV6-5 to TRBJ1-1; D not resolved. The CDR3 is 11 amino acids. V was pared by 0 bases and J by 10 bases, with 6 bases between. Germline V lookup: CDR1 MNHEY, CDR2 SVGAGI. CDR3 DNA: TGTGCCAGCAGTTACTCCGGTGGAGCTTTCTTT. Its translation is CASSYSGGAFF.

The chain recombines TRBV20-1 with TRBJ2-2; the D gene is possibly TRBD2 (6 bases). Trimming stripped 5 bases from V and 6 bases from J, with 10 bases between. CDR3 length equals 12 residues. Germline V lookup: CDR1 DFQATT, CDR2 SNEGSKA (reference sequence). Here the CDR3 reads CSASWGAGELFF. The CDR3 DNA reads TGCAGTGCTTCCTGGGGGGCCGGGGAGCTGTTTTTT.

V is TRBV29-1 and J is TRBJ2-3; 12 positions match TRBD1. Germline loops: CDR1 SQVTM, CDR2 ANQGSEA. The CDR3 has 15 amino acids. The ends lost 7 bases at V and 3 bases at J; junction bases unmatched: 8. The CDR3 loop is CSARDRGLGTDTQYF. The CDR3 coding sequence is TGCAGCGCACGGGACAGGGGGCTGGGAACAGATACGCAGTATTTT.

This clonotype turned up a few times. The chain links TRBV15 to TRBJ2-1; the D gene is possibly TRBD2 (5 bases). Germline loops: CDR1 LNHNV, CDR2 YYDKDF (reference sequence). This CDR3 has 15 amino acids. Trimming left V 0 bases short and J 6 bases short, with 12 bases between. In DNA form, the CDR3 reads TGTGCCACCAGCAGAGAAAGCGGAAGTGGCAATGAGCAGTTCTTC. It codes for CATSRESGSGNEQFF.

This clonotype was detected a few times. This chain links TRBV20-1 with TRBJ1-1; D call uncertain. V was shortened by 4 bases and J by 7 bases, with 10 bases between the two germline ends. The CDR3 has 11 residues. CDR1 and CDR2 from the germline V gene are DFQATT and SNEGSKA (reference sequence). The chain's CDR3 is CSANLFVEAFF. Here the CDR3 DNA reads TGCAGTGCTAATTTGTTTGTTGAAGCTTTCTTT.